The 4 T cell receptor beta chains given below trace back to one sample, sequenced in a study of shared clonotypes between healthy human individuals (dated by TCRdb to 2018 to 2021). Libraries were prepared through the immunoSEQ multiplex PCR assay. TCRdb took over this immuneACCESS table, retaining in-frame rearrangements with V and J assigned. Such tables are incomplete; in checked studies, under half of the missing clones stem from an unresolved V gene, and the remainder is unexplained. The sample data list 2 million to 2.5 million clones, and roughly 95% of these were observed just once. 0.1% to 0.15% of the sample is held by the ten biggest clonotypes. The sample taken for sequencing was naive CD4+ T cells sorted from blood. The label giving this sample's cell subset or site can be read as: CD45RA+ positively selected. These receptors were collected from a man aged 18 to 29 in good health.

The chain uses TRBV6-1 and TRBJ2-3; D is perhaps TRBD2 (5 bases). Germline V gene data show CDR1 as MNHNS and CDR2 as SASEGT. V was trimmed by 5 bases and J by 7 bases, leaving 10 bases between them. CDR3 length: 12 residues. This CDR3 is CASSPNGNTQYF. DNA of the CDR3: TGTGCCAGCAGTCCAAACGGGAATACGCAGTATTTT.

The chain links TRBV5-5 to TRBJ1-1, with 7 bases identical to TRBD1. V was pared by 4 bases and J by 7 bases, with 10 bases of the junction left unmatched. The V gene's germline CDR1 is SGHKS and CDR2 YYEKEE (reference sequence). CDR3 size: 14 residues. CDR3 in amino acids: CASSPQGMGLEAFF. The CDR3, as DNA: TGTGCCAGCAGCCCACAGGGGATGGGACTTGAAGCTTTCTTT. The variable domain in full, completed from reference TRBV5-5 and TRBJ1-1, reads DAGVTQSPTHLIKTRGQQVTLRCSPISGHKSVSWYQQVLGQGPQFIFQYYEKEERGRGNFPDRFSARQFPNYSSELNVNALLLGDSALYLCASSPQGMGLEAFFGQGTRLTVV.

The V call is TRBV10-3, the J call TRBJ2-4; weak D call: TRBD2 (6 bases). Trimming shortened V by 4 bases and J by 6 bases, and 10 bases separated the two germline ends. The CDR3 has 13 residues. Germline CDR1 reads ENHRY; CDR2 reads SYGVKD. The CDR3, as DNA: TGTGCCATCAGTGGGGGTAGCGGAAACATTCAGTACTTC. Residues: CAISGGSGNIQYF.

The rearrangement joins TRBV28 to TRBJ2-5; 8 bases are a match to TRBD2. Per the germline V gene, CDR1 is MDHEN and CDR2 is SYDVKM. Trimming cost V 4 bases and J 5 bases; bases outside gene matches: 12. CDR3 length equals 16 residues. Here the CDR3 reads CASSSSGRGGLETQYF. The CDR3 DNA sequence: TGTGCCAGCAGTTCCTCCGGGAGGGGGGGGCTGGAGACCCAGTACTTC.